This T cell receptor beta chain emerged from a study of blood T cell repertoires in COVID-19. With 6 bases removed from V and 9 bases from J, the gap between germline ends came to 18 bases. The germline gives CDR1 MNHEY, CDR2 SVGAGI. The CDR3 loop spans 14 amino acids. Here immunoSEQ multiplex PCR was the method, and the copy in TCRdb shows in-frame clones only, minus some. The profile covers around 100,000 clones, with 65% to 85% appearing a single time and about 1.6% taken by the ten largest. This TCR derives from a man aged 50 to 59 with acute or convalescent COVID-19. Sequenced input: peripheral blood. The genes are TRBV6-5 and TRBJ2-1, with D perhaps matching TRBD1 (5 bases). For the CDR3, the DNA is TGTGCCAGCAGCCCCAGGGTGACCCTTGGTGAGCAGTTCTTC. Protein: CASSPRVTLGEQFF.